This TCR beta chain comes out of a study of T cell responses to AZD1222 COVID-19 vaccine. The data were produced by immunoSEQ multiplex PCR, yet TCRdb's version contains in-frame clones alone and is incomplete. The sample records approximately 70,000 clones, roughly four fifths being singletons. This CDR3 is built from 12 residues. V was cut by 8 bases and J by 0 bases, with 8 bases left in between. Germline CDR1 SNHLY, CDR2 FYNNEI. The chain has TRBV2 and TRBJ2-7; D is possibly TRBD1 (6 bases). This TCR came from an adult in good health. The source was peripheral blood, collected on day 0 of AZD1222 vaccination. The CDR3 region has the DNA TGTGCCAGCCAGGGGTACTCCTACGAGCAGTACTTC. Translated, it gives CASQGYSYEQYF.